These 6 T cell receptor beta chains were all obtained from the same sample, sequenced in a study of siplizumab effects on memory and regulatory T cells. The method was immunoSEQ multiplex PCR; TCRdb's version includes in-frame clones alone and lacks a portion of them. In the table there are some 100,000 clones, 85% to 95% of which are singletons. Sample: non-Treg CD4+ T cells sorted from blood. These receptors were taken from a human donor in good health.

V and J are TRBV6-5 and TRBJ1-5; tentatively, D is TRBD1 (6 bases). The CDR3 runs to 15 residues. Germline CDR1 is MNHEY and CDR2 is SVGAGI. V gave up 4 bases and J gave up 9 bases, with 19 bases separating them. CDR3 coding DNA: TGTGCCAGCAGTTCAACAGGGAGTAGTTCGCGGCCCCAGCATTTT. It yields the protein CASSSTGSSSRPQHF.

V and J are TRBV12-5 and TRBJ2-5; the D is unclear. V gave up 1 base and J gave up 5 bases, with 20 bases separating them. The CDR3 loop spans 17 amino acids. Looked up from germline, CDR1 is LGHNT and CDR2 is FRNRAP. The CDR3: CASGLGVSNQAGETQYF. The CDR3 bases are TGTGCTAGTGGTTTGGGGGTATCCAACCAAGCTGGGGAGACCCAGTACTTC.

The chain links TRBV11-2 to TRBJ1-6; D remains unclear. Germline V lookup: CDR1 SGHAT, CDR2 FQNNGV. V was clipped by 4 bases and J by 6 bases, with 10 bases between them. The CDR3 extends over 14 amino acids. CDR3 region: CASSSSPSNSPLHF. The CDR3, as DNA: TGTGCCAGCAGCTCTAGTCCATCTAATTCACCCCTCCACTTT. Based on the CDR3 plus reference TRBV11-2 and TRBJ1-6, the full variable domain is EAGVAQSPRYKIIEKRQSVAFWCNPISGHATLYWYQQILGQGPKLLIQFQNNGVVDDSQLPKDRFSAERLKGVDSTLKIQPAKLEDSAVYLCASSSSPSNSPLHFGNGTRLTVT.

The chain couples TRBV19 to TRBJ2-7; tentative D call: TRBD2 (5 bases). The CDR3 loop spans 14 amino acids. The germline gives CDR1 LNHDA, CDR2 SQIVND (reference sequence). Trimming stripped 2 bases from V and 7 bases from J, with 15 bases between. The DNA of the CDR3 is TGTGCCAGTAGTATATACGGAGGCCCTTGGGAGCAGTACTTC. Protein sequence: CASSIYGGPWEQYF. Together with reference TRBV19 and TRBJ2-7, the CDR3 gives the full variable domain: DGGITQSPKYLFRKEGQNVTLSCEQNLNHDAMYWYRQDPGQGLRLIYYSQIVNDFQKGDIAEGYSVSREKKESFPLTVTSAQKNPTAFYLCASSIYGGPWEQYFGPGTRLTVT.

The chain employs TRBV6-1 and TRBJ1-2; maybe TRBD1 (5 bases). V shed 3 bases and J shed 7 bases, with 12 bases lying between them. This CDR3 contains 13 residues. The germline V gene has CDR1 MNHNS and CDR2 SASEGT. CDR3 in amino acids: CASSEFRARGYTF. CDR3 in DNA: TGTGCCAGCAGTGAGTTCAGGGCCCGTGGCTACACCTTC.

V and J are TRBV29-1 and TRBJ2-3; 9 nucleotides align to TRBD2. J lost 6 bases, V lost 8 bases, and 9 bases had no gene match. CDR1 and CDR2 (germline): SQVTM, ANQGSEA. This CDR3 region has 13 residues. The CDR3 loop is CSNSGSITDTQYF. As DNA, the CDR3 is TGCAGCAATAGCGGGAGTATAACCGATACGCAGTATTTT.